These 29 T cell receptor beta chains were all obtained from the same sample, sequenced in a study of technical replicates of blood from a few donors. Repertoires were generated with immunoSEQ multiplex PCR, while TCRdb's copy carries only in-frame clones and drops some. This sample has about 100,000 clones; 90% to 95% occur once, and the top ten carry roughly 0.33%. Material: T cells isolated from PBMCs. Source of these receptors: a human donor in good health.

V gene TRBV19 combines with J gene TRBJ2-1; perhaps TRBD1 as D (6 bases). Deletions cut 7 bases from V and 0 bases from J, with 13 bases between. The CDR3 contains 15 residues. CDR1 and CDR2 (germline): LNHDA, SQIVND (reference sequence). The CDR3 loop reads CASNWDKYSYNEQFF. The CDR3 DNA reads TGTGCCAGTAATTGGGACAAATACTCCTACAATGAGCAGTTCTTC. The complete variable domain, with remaining parts taken from reference TRBV19 and TRBJ2-1, reads DGGITQSPKYLFRKEGQNVTLSCEQNLNHDAMYWYRQDPGQGLRLIYYSQIVNDFQKGDIAEGYSVSREKKESFPLTVTSAQKNPTAFYLCASNWDKYSYNEQFFGPGTRLTVL.

The chain links TRBV25-1 to TRBJ2-1, with 9 nucleotides matching TRBD2. J was trimmed by 9 bases and V by 0 bases; bases with no gene match: 9. The CDR3 extends over 16 amino acids. The germline gives CDR1 MGHDK, CDR2 SYGVNS. CDR3 region: CASSEYGGLAAGEQFF. For the CDR3, the DNA is TGTGCCAGCAGTGAATATGGGGGACTAGCTGCTGGTGAGCAGTTCTTC.

This clone has a single count. This chain connects TRBV29-1 to TRBJ2-3, with TRBD1 as a possible D gene (6 bases). Trimming stripped 6 bases from V and 6 bases from J, with 22 bases between. The length of the CDR3 is 15 residues. CDR1 and CDR2 from the germline V gene are SQVTM and ANQGSEA. CDR3 sequence reads: CSVLYRARGGDTQYF. DNA for the CDR3: TGCAGCGTCCTCTACAGGGCCAGGGGTGGGGATACGCAGTATTTT.

V gene TRBV7-9 combines with J gene TRBJ2-5; 7 bases agree with TRBD1. Trimming removed 5 bases from V and 5 bases from J; junction bases left unmatched: 11. CDR3 length equals 15 residues. Germline V gene lookup returns CDR1 SEHNR and CDR2 FQNEAQ (reference sequence). The CDR3 DNA reads as TGTGCCAGCAGCCCCTGGGACAGCCCGTCCGAGACCCAGTACTTC. This translates into CASSPWDSPSETQYF.

V gene TRBV7-9 combines with J gene TRBJ2-5, with 9 bases matching TRBD1. After removal of 8 bases from V and 1 base from J, the junction contained 8 bases not matched to a gene. Germline lookup yields CDR1 SEHNR and CDR2 FQNEAQ (reference sequence). The CDR3 is 15 residues long. The CDR3 region is CASGNDRGAQETQYF. The CDR3 region has the DNA TGTGCCAGCGGGAACGACAGGGGGGCCCAAGAGACCCAGTACTTC.

V is TRBV9 and J is TRBJ2-5, with 9 bases aligning to TRBD1. Unmatched junction bases numbered 8, after V lost 3 bases and J lost 5 bases. CDR1 is SGDLS, CDR2 YYNGEE, per germline. The CDR3 has 15 amino acids. DNA for the CDR3: TGTGCCAGCAGCGGGGGGACAGGGTCTTACGAGACCCAGTACTTC. Its translation: CASSGGTGSYETQYF.

The chain joins TRBV27 to TRBJ1-5; D is possibly TRBD1 (6 bases). The V end lost 6 bases, the J end lost 4 bases, and 13 bases lay between the germline ends. Germline CDR1 is MNHEY and CDR2 is SMNVEV (reference sequence). CDR3 size: 14 residues. In DNA form, the CDR3 reads TGTGCCAGCAGAAAGGAGGGGGGGAATCAGCCCCAGCATTTT. Translation gives CASRKEGGNQPQHF.

The count of this clone is one. The chain carries TRBV9 and TRBJ1-2; the match to TRBD1 covers 12 bases. V was pared by 1 base and J by 8 bases, with 6 bases of the junction left unmatched. CDR1 and CDR2 (germline): SGDLS, YYNGEE. CDR3 length: 15 amino acids. Here the CDR3 reads CASSVMGQGAGGYTF. As DNA, the CDR3 is TGTGCCAGCAGCGTAATGGGACAGGGGGCAGGGGGCTACACCTTC.

The V call is TRBV5-1, the J call TRBJ1-1, with TRBD1 as a possible D gene (6 bases). This CDR3 is built from 16 residues. V lost 0 bases and J 0 bases, leaving 12 bases between the germline ends. Germline CDR1 reads SGHRS; CDR2 reads YFSETQ. The CDR3 sequence: CASSLGNRDMNTEAFF. Written as DNA, the CDR3 is TGCGCCAGCAGCTTGGGAAACAGGGATATGAACACTGAAGCTTTCTTT.

The rearrangement joins TRBV19 to TRBJ1-1, with D unresolved. The CDR3 contains 13 residues. V was pared by 5 bases and J by 8 bases, with 15 bases between. The germline CDR1 and CDR2 sequences are LNHDA and SQIVND (reference sequence). The DNA for the CDR3 is TGTGCCAGTAGTGTAGGAAAGAGTTACGAAGCTTTCTTT. As protein: CASSVGKSYEAFF.

The chain employs TRBV27 and TRBJ2-7, with 7 positions matching TRBD2. The CDR3 runs to 15 residues. The germline V gene has CDR1 MNHEY and CDR2 SMNVEV (reference sequence). The trim removed 2 bases at V and 4 bases at J, leaving 8 bases unmatched. CDR3 amino acids: CASSLASGEGYEQYF. The CDR3 nucleotides are TGTGCCAGCAGTTTAGCTTCCGGGGAGGGGTACGAGCAGTACTTC.

The rearrangement uses TRBV27 and TRBJ1-4; 7 bases line up with TRBD1. CDR3 length: 13 residues. Germline loops: CDR1 MNHEY, CDR2 SMNVEV (reference sequence). The V gene end was trimmed by 5 bases and the J gene end by 8 bases; junction bases not matched to a gene: 5. The CDR3 loop reads CASSLNRGEKLFF. CDR3 DNA: TGTGCCAGCAGTCTTAACAGGGGAGAAAAACTGTTTTTT. The full variable domain, with the rest looked up from reference TRBV27 and TRBJ1-4, is EAQVTQNPRYLITVTGKKLTVTCSQNMNHEYMSWYRQDPGLGLRQIYYSMNVEVTDKGDVPEGYKVSRKEKRNFPLILESPSPNQTSLYFCASSLNRGEKLFFGSGTQLSVL.

The V and J genes are TRBV19 and TRBJ2-2, with 10 bases that match TRBD2. The CDR3 spans 17 residues. The junction had 14 bases not matched to a gene; V was cut back by 7 bases and J by 6 bases. The germline V gene encodes CDR1 LNHDA and CDR2 SQIVND (reference sequence). CDR3 sequence reads: CASNSGTSVIGPGELFF. The DNA of the CDR3 is TGTGCCAGTAACTCCGGGACTAGCGTCATAGGTCCCGGGGAGCTGTTTTTT.

The chain carries TRBV7-2 and TRBJ2-1; maybe TRBD1 (6 bases). CDR3 length: 16 residues. Germline CDR1 is SGHTA and CDR2 is FQGNSA. V gave up 1 base and J gave up 1 base, with 11 bases separating them. The DNA for the CDR3 is TGTGCCAGCAGCTTAGTAGCAGGGGAATCCTACAATGAGCAGTTCTTC. Residues: CASSLVAGESYNEQFF. Together with reference TRBV7-2 and TRBJ2-1, the CDR3 gives the full variable domain: GAGVSQSPSNKVTEKGKDVELRCDPISGHTALYWYRQSLGQGLEFLIYFQGNSAPDKSGLPSDRFSAERTGGSVSTLTIQRTQQEDSAVYLCASSLVAGESYNEQFFGPGTRLTVL.

This rearrangement joins TRBV7-3 to TRBJ2-7, with a tentative D call TRBD1 (5 bases). V lost 1 base and J 3 bases, leaving 13 bases between the germline ends. The CDR3 sequence is 15 residues long. Germline lookup yields CDR1 SGHTA and CDR2 FQGTGA. The CDR3 bases are TGTGCCAGCAGCTTAAAATCCCCAGACAGCTACGAGCAGTACTTC. Translating it yields CASSLKSPDSYEQYF.

The chain combines TRBV19 with TRBJ2-2; no definite D call. CDR1 is LNHDA, CDR2 SQIVND, per germline (reference sequence). The CDR3 loop spans 13 amino acids. Trimming removed 5 bases from V and 4 bases from J, with 8 bases in between. The CDR3 nucleotides are TGTGCCAGTAGTCCCCTCGGCACCGGGGAGCTGTTTTTT. Translation gives CASSPLGTGELFF.

Concerning this clone: The sample holds other DNA sequences that translate to the same CDR3. This rearrangement joins TRBV28 to TRBJ1-5; D unresolved. The germline V gene encodes CDR1 MDHEN and CDR2 SYDVKM. This CDR3 is built from 13 residues. V was trimmed by 2 bases and J by 2 bases, leaving 4 bases between them. The CDR3: CASSLQGNQPQHF. As DNA, the CDR3 is TGTGCCAGCAGTTTACAGGGCAATCAGCCCCAGCATTTT.

This chain uses TRBV28 with TRBJ1-4, with TRBD1 identical over 9 bases. With V trimmed by 3 bases and J by 8 bases, 4 bases remained unmatched. From germline, CDR1 is MDHEN and CDR2 SYDVKM. This CDR3 has 14 residues. The CDR3 coding sequence is TGTGCCAGCAGTTTCACAGGGGGCGAGGAAAAACTGTTTTTT. Translating gives CASSFTGGEEKLFF.

This chain joins TRBV7-3 and TRBJ2-7; tentatively, D is TRBD2 (6 bases). The CDR3 runs to 13 residues. Trimming cost V 2 bases and J 7 bases, with 12 bases left between them. Germline V gene lookup returns CDR1 SGHTA and CDR2 FQGTGA. CDR3 nucleotides: TGTGCCAGCAGCTTACTACAGGCGGGGGAGCAGTACTTC. Its translation is CASSLLQAGEQYF.

The CDR3 nucleotides are TGTGCCAGCAACCGGGGGGGGACCTATGGCTACACCTTC. It encodes CASNRGGTYGYTF. The chain joins TRBV5-4 to TRBJ1-2; D might be TRBD1 (5 bases). Per germline, CDR1 SGHNT and CDR2 YYREEE (reference sequence). The CDR3 is 13 amino acids. Trimming pared 6 bases from V and 4 bases from J, leaving 13 bases between. The entire variable domain, with the rest obtained from reference TRBV5-4 and TRBJ1-2, is as follows: ETGVTQSPTHLIKTRGQQVTLRCSSQSGHNTVSWYQQALGQGPQFIFQYYREEENGRGNFPPRFSGLQFPNYSSELNVNALELDDSALYLCASNRGGTYGYTFGSGTRLTVV.

The chain joins TRBV1 to TRBJ1-2; the table names TRBD1, a call not compared with the DNA. TRBV1 is reported as a pseudogene. The CDR3 has 17 amino acids. The CDR3 reads CTSSQVQGTRPTGGYTF. The CDR3 coding sequence is TGCACCAGCAGCCAAGTTCAGGGTACCCGACCTACGGGTGGCTACACCTTC.

The chain has TRBV4-3 and TRBJ2-5; D gene uncertain. The CDR3 loop spans 13 amino acids. CDR1 LGHNA and CDR2 YSLEER come from the germline V gene. The germline V and J ends were trimmed by 0 bases and 5 bases, with 7 bases remaining between them. This CDR3 is CASSQDFEETQYF. CDR3 nucleotide sequence: TGCGCCAGCAGCCAAGATTTCGAGGAGACCCAGTACTTC.

The chain is built from TRBV6-1 and TRBJ2-3; 12 bases line up with TRBD1. The CDR3 has 16 residues. The germline gives CDR1 MNHNS, CDR2 SASEGT. With V trimmed by 2 bases and J by 4 bases, 4 bases remained unmatched. In DNA, the CDR3 is TGTGCCAGCAGTGAACCGGGACAGGGGGCTCCAGATACGCAGTATTTT. It codes for CASSEPGQGAPDTQYF.

V gene TRBV19 combines with J gene TRBJ2-1; 8 bases agree with TRBD2. The CDR3 is made up of 17 amino acids. With V trimmed by 4 bases and J by 0 bases, 8 bases remained unmatched. Germline CDR1 and CDR2: LNHDA and SQIVND (reference sequence). The CDR3 protein is CASSKGFLAGSYNEQFF. The CDR3 DNA reads as TGTGCCAGTAGTAAGGGATTCCTAGCGGGCTCCTACAATGAGCAGTTCTTC.

This chain uses TRBV6-6 with TRBJ2-3, with D perhaps TRBD1 (6 bases). CDR3 length: 14 residues. The V end was cut by 4 bases, the J end by 2 bases, with 10 bases between. Germline V lookup: CDR1 MNHNY, CDR2 SVGAGI (reference sequence). CDR3 protein: CASSWTEPTDTQYF. The CDR3, as DNA: TGTGCCAGCAGTTGGACAGAACCCACAGATACGCAGTATTTT.

This chain connects TRBV11-1 to TRBJ2-7; TRBD2 aligns across 8 bases. V shed 1 base, J shed 7 bases, and the junction held 3 bases outside the gene matches. CDR1 and CDR2 from the germline V gene are SGHAT and FQDESV (reference sequence). The CDR3 covers 13 residues. The CDR3 DNA reads TGTGCCAGCAGCTTAGGGACTAGCAGTGAGCAGTACTTC. As protein: CASSLGTSSEQYF.

The chain recombines TRBV9 with TRBJ1-3, with D perhaps TRBD1 (6 bases). Germline values: CDR1 SGDLS, CDR2 YYNGEE. Trimming took 6 bases from V and 3 from J, leaving 7 bases between them. The CDR3 extends over 12 amino acids. The CDR3 DNA reads as TGTGCCAGCAACAGGGATGGAAACACCATATATTTT. It translates to CASNRDGNTIYF. Full variable domain (outside the CDR3, taken from reference TRBV9 and TRBJ1-3): DSGVTQTPKHLITATGQRVTLRCSPRSGDLSVYWYQQSLDQGLQFLIQYYNGEERAKGNILERFSAQQFPDLHSELNLSSLELGDSALYFCASNRDGNTIYFGEGSWLTVV.

J is TRBJ2-3 and V is TRBV2; TRBD1 agrees at 7 bases. J was trimmed by 4 bases and V by 7 bases; bases with no gene match: 8. This CDR3 contains 14 residues. CDR1 and CDR2 (germline): SNHLY, FYNNEI. The DNA of the CDR3 is TGTGCCAGCAACATCGACAGGGTAGCAGATACGCAGTATTTT. This encodes CASNIDRVADTQYF.

The chain recombines TRBV29-1 with TRBJ2-7, with D unclear. This CDR3 is built from 13 residues. The V gene's germline CDR1 is SQVTM and CDR2 ANQGSEA. Trimming shortened V by 2 bases and J by 1 base, and 9 bases separated the two germline ends. The CDR3 sequence is CSVETRFSYEQYF. For the CDR3, the DNA is TGCAGCGTTGAAACCAGGTTTTCCTACGAGCAGTACTTC.